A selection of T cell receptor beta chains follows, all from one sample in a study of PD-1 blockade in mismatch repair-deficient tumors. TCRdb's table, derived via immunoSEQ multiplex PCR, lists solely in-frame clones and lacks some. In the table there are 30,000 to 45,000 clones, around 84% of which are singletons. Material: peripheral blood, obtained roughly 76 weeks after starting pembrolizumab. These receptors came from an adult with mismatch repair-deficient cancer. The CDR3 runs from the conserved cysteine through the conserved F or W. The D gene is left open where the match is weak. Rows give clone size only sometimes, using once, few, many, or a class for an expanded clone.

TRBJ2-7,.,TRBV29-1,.,TGCAGCGTGTCCACCGGTTACGAGCAGTACTTC,CSVSTGYEQYF
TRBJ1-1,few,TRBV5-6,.,TGTGCCAGCAGCTTGAGACAGCTCATGAACACTGAAGCTTTCTTT,CASSLRQLMNTEAFF
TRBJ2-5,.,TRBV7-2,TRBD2,TGTGCCAGCAGTAGATCTAGCGGTACTCAAGAGACCCAGTACTTC,CASSRSSGTQETQYF
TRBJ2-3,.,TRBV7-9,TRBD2,TGTGCCAGCAGCTCCCAGGGACTAGCGGATTATGGGGTAGATACGCAGTATTTT,CASSSQGLADYGVDTQYF
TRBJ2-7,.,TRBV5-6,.,TGTGCCAGCAGCCTGAGGCCGGAGCGAAACTCCTACGAGCAGTACTTC,CASSLRPERNSYEQYF
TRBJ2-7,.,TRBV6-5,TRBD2,TGTGCCAGCAGTTACCCTAGCGGGTCCTACGAGCAGTACTTC,CASSYPSGSYEQYF
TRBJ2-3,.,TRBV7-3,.,TGTGCCAGCAGCTTAAACGCCGGCGGGTCTTCGCAGTATTTT,CASSLNAGGSSQYF
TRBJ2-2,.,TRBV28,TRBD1,TGTGCCAGCAGTCTTACAGGGGAGACCGGGGAGCTGTTTTTT,CASSLTGETGELFF
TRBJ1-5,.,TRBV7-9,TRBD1,TGTGCCAGCAGCTCGGAGGGGGCTGGAAGCAATCAGCCCCAGCATTTT,CASSSEGAGSNQPQHF
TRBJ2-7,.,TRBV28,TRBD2,TGTGCCAGCAGTTTAGGGACTAGCGCCCCCTCCTACGAGCAGTACTTC,CASSLGTSAPSYEQYF
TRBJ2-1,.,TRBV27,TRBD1,TGTGCCACTCGTCTGGGACAGGTGATCGAGGAGCAGTTCTTC,CATRLGQVIEEQFF
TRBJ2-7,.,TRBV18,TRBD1,TGTGCCAGCTCACCGGGACAGGGGCCATACGAGCAGTACTTC,CASSPGQGPYEQYF
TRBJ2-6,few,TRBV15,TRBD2,TGTGCCACCAGCAGAGGACTAGCGGGAGATTCTGGGGCCAACGTCCTGACTTTC,CATSRGLAGDSGANVLTF
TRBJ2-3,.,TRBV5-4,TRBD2,TGTGCCAGCAGCCCGGGACTAGCGGGGGTCACAGATACGCAGTATTTT,CASSPGLAGVTDTQYF
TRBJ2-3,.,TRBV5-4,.,TGTGCCAGCAGCTACACAGATACGCAGTATTTT,CASSYTDTQYF
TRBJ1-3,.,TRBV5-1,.,TGCGCCAGCAGCTTGGGAGTGAGGGTTCCTGGAAACACCATATATTTT,CASSLGVRVPGNTIYF
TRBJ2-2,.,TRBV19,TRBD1,TGTGCCAGTCGGGGACAGGGGAACACCGGGGAGCTGTTTTTT,CASRGQGNTGELFF
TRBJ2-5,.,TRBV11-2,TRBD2,TGTGCCAGCAGCCTTTCAGGGCGACTAGCGGGGCAAGAGACCCAGTACTTC,CASSLSGRLAGQETQYF
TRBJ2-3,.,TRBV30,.,TGTGCCTGGAGTGACACCCTAAAGGGCACAGATACGCAGTATTTT,CAWSDTLKGTDTQYF
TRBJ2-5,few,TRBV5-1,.,TGCGCCAGCAGCTTAGATAGCGGACGACAAGAGACCCAGTACTTC,CASSLDSGRQETQYF
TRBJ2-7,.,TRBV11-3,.,TGTGCCAGCAGCTTAGGTCCCTTCAGGGAGCAGTACTTC,CASSLGPFREQYF
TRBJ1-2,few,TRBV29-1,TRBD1,TGCAGCGTGGGGACAGGGGGCAGTTATGGCTACACCTTC,CSVGTGGSYGYTF
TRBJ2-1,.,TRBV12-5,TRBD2,TGTGCTAGTGGTTTCCCGGCTAGCGGCCGCGAAAAGAGTGAGCAGTTCTTC,CASGFPASGREKSEQFF
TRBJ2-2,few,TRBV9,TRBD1,TGTGCCAGCAGCGGACAGGGACAAACCGGGGAGCTGTTTTTT,CASSGQGQTGELFF
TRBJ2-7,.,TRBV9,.,TGTGCCAGCAGCGTAGGGCGAGGAGGGGATCGACCCTACGAGCAGTACTTC,CASSVGRGGDRPYEQYF
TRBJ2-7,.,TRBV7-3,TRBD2,TGTGCCAGCAGCCAAGGACTAGCGGGAGAGGACTACGAGCAGTACTTC,CASSQGLAGEDYEQYF
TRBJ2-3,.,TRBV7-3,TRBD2,TGTGCCAGCAGCTTAAGCCTTGGGGAGGGGACAGATACGCAGTATTTT,CASSLSLGEGTDTQYF
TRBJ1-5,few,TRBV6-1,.,TGTGCCATTTTACAGGGACCCCGAACGCCCCAGCATTTT,CAILQGPRTPQHF
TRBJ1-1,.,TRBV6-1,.,TGTGCCAGCAATCCGGGTACTGAAGCTTTCTTT,CASNPGTEAFF
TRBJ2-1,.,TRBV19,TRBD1,TGTGCCAGTAGTATGGGGACAGCCGGCAATGAGCAGTTCTTC,CASSMGTAGNEQFF
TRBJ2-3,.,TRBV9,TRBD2,TGTGCCAGCAGTCCCGAGGGAGGGAGCACAGATACGCAGTATTTT,CASSPEGGSTDTQYF
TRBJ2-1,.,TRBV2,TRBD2,TGTGCCAGCAGTGAGGCGGGACTAGCTTATGAGCAGTTCTTC,CASSEAGLAYEQFF
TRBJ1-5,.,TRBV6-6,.,TGTGCCAGCAGTTACGGGACTTCACGCCTCCAGCATTTT,CASSYGTSRLQHF
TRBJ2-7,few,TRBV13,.,TGTGCCAGCAGCCCCGCAACACGCTACGAGCAGTACTTC,CASSPATRYEQYF
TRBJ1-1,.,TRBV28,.,TGTGCCAGCAGTCCTACAGGGTTAACTCCGAACACTGAAGCTTTCTTT,CASSPTGLTPNTEAFF
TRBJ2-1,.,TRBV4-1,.,TGCGCCAGCAGCCTCGAGTATCACAATGAGCAGTTCTTC,CASSLEYHNEQFF
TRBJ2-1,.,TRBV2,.,TGTGCCAGCACCGCCGGCGGGAAATCCTACAATGAGCAGTTCTTC,CASTAGGKSYNEQFF
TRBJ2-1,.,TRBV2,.,TGTGCCAGCAGTGAACGACAGCTTGGGCAGTTCTTC,CASSERQLGQFF
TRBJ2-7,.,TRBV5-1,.,TGCGCCAGCAGCTTGGGGCTAGGGTACGAGCAGTACTTC,CASSLGLGYEQYF
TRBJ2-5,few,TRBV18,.,TGTGCCAGCTCACCCAAGGAGGAGACCCAGTACTTC,CASSPKEETQYF
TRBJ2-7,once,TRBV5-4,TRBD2,TGTGCCAGCAGCTCTAGCGGGAGGGCCTCCTACGAGCAGTACTTC,CASSSSGRASYEQYF
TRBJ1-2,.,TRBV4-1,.,TGCGCCAGCAGCCAAGGGGAGGGAATCTATGGCTACACCTTC,CASSQGEGIYGYTF
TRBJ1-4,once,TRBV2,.,TGTGCCAGCAGTGACCGACAGGTGGCTAATGAAAAACTGTTTTTT,CASSDRQVANEKLFF
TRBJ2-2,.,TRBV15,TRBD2,TGTGCCACCAGCAGACGGGGACTAGCAGACACCGGGGAGCTGTTTTTT,CATSRRGLADTGELFF
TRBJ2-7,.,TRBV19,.,TGTGCCAGTAGCGGGGGGCTTACCTACGAGCAGTACTTC,CASSGGLTYEQYF
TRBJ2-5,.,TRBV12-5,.,TGTGCTAGTGGTTTGTTTCTGGAGACCCAGTACTTC,CASGLFLETQYF
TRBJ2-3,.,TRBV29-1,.,TGCAGCGTTGAGATCCAGAGGGGCGCAGATACGCAGTATTTT,CSVEIQRGADTQYF
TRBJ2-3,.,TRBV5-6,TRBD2,TGTGCCAGCAGCTCTCTAGCGGGAGGAGCCACAGATACGCAGTATTTT,CASSSLAGGATDTQYF
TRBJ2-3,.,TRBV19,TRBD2,TGTGCCAGTAGTATTCCTAGCGGGTCCGCAGATACGCAGTATTTT,CASSIPSGSADTQYF
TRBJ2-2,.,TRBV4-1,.,TGCGCCAGCAGCCCGAAAGGGAGAACCGGGGAGCTGTTTTTT,CASSPKGRTGELFF
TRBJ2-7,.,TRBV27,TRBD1,TGTGCCAGCACCGACGGGACAGGGGGAAGGGAGCAGTACTTC,CASTDGTGGREQYF
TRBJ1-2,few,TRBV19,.,TGTGCCAGTAGTCCCCAGGGTGGCTATGGCTACACCTTC,CASSPQGGYGYTF
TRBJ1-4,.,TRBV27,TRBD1,TGTGCCAGCAGTAACGTAGGGGGCCTTGCAACTAATGAAAAACTGTTTTTT,CASSNVGGLATNEKLFF